Shown below are 22 T cell receptor beta chains from a single sample sequenced in a study of T-cell reconstitution after alpha-beta-depleted transplantation in children. Unique molecular identifiers were used to barcode this TCRbeta library. TCRdb fed the PCR reads into MiXCR, producing one record per CDR3 protein. The sample consists of more than 60,000 distinct CDR3 sequences, 5.5% to 7.5% of them appearing once. The material sequenced was PBMCs from the stem cell graft donor, taken from the stem cell graft. These TCRs come from a human donor who donated a stem cell graft to a child with acute lymphoblastic leukemia.

This clonotype was counted between two and nine times. The chain recombines TRBV5-4 with TRBJ2-5, with TRBD2 as a possible D gene (5 bases). V lost 4 bases and J 1 base, leaving 14 bases between the germline ends. Germline V gene data show CDR1 as SGHNT and CDR2 as YYREEE (reference sequence). The CDR3 totals 15 residues. The DNA for the CDR3 is TGTGCCAGCAGCGCCGGGCCAGGAGGCCAAGAGACCCAGTACTTC. The encoded protein is CASSAGPGGQETQYF.

V gene TRBV20-1 combines with J gene TRBJ1-5; TRBD1 might be the D (6 bases). CDR3 size: 12 residues. Germline lookup yields CDR1 DFQATT and CDR2 SNEGSKA (reference sequence). The V and J ends lost 6 bases and 6 bases respectively, with 12 bases between them. The CDR3 sequence: CSAGTGFQPQHF. DNA for the CDR3: TGCAGTGCCGGCACAGGGTTTCAGCCCCAGCATTTT.

Many counts were recorded for this clonotype. The chain recombines TRBV11-2 with TRBJ2-6; a possible D gene is TRBD2 (6 bases). This CDR3 spans 14 amino acids. Germline lookup yields CDR1 SGHAT and CDR2 FQNNGV. With 7 bases removed from V and 0 bases from J, the gap between germline ends came to 7 bases. The CDR3 protein is CASNGGSGANVLTF. CDR3 coding DNA: TGTGCCAGCAACGGGGGCTCTGGGGCCAACGTCCTGACTTTC.

This rearrangement joins TRBV12-3 or TRBV12-4 to TRBJ1-1, with D unresolved. V was clipped by 1 base and J by 0 bases, with 9 bases between them. CDR3 size: 15 residues. DNA of the CDR3: TGTGCCAGCAGTTTAGGGTCGGGGATGAACACTGAAGCTTTCTTT. Its protein product is CASSLGSGMNTEAFF.

This clonotype was seen a single time. This chain's CDR3 is CASSYSPGRVNQLQHF. DNA of the CDR3: TGTGCCAGCAGTTACTCCCCAGGACGGGTGAATCAACTCCAGCATTTT. The chain is built from TRBV6-2 or TRBV6-3 and TRBJ1-5; D is unresolved. The V end was cut by 0 bases, the J end by 12 bases, with 21 bases between. CDR1 is MNHEY, CDR2 SVGEGT, per germline. CDR3 length equals 16 residues.

In its sample, this clonotype was seen many times. The gene calls are TRBV10-3 and TRBJ1-5; D possibly corresponds to TRBD1 (5 bases). The CDR3 is 15 amino acids. Trimming stripped 6 bases from V and 2 bases from J, with 14 bases between. The V gene's germline CDR1 is ENHRY and CDR2 SYGVKD. The CDR3 DNA is TGTGCCATCAGGAGGGACGGCGTGGGCAATCAGCCCCAGCATTTT. Translated, it gives CAIRRDGVGNQPQHF.

The chain recombines TRBV27 with TRBJ2-7, with TRBD2 matching over 7 bases. V was pared by 4 bases and J by 5 bases, with 5 bases of the junction left unmatched. Germline V gene lookup returns CDR1 MNHEY and CDR2 SMNVEV (reference sequence). This CDR3 region has 13 residues. In nucleotides, the CDR3 is TGTGCCAGCAGTTCCGCAGGGAGGGACGAGCAGTACTTC. Amino acids: CASSSAGRDEQYF.

Many counts were recorded for this clonotype. J is TRBJ1-2 and V is TRBV6-5, with 7 bases identical to TRBD1. The CDR3 length is 14 residues. Per germline, CDR1 MNHEY and CDR2 SVGAGI. V lost 2 bases, J lost 7 bases, and 7 bases stayed unmatched. CDR3 amino acids: CASSYKGALSGYTF. CDR3 coding DNA: TGTGCCAGCAGTTACAAGGGGGCTTTGAGTGGCTACACCTTC.

The rearrangement links TRBV6-2 or TRBV6-3 to TRBJ2-1; TRBD2 matches at 13 bases. The V segment lost 4 bases and the J segment 4 bases; nucleotides outside the gene matches: 4. Germline values: CDR1 MNHEY, CDR2 SVGEGT. The CDR3 spans 16 residues. CDR3 DNA sequence: TGTGCCAGCAGTTCTCCGGGACTAGCGGGATACAATGAGCAGTTCTTC. Its translation is CASSSPGLAGYNEQFF.

This clonotype has at least ten counts. This chain connects TRBV20-1 to TRBJ1-6, with 8 bases identical to TRBD1. The junction had 6 bases not matched to a gene; V was cut back by 6 bases and J by 8 bases. Germline V CDR1 and CDR2: DFQATT, SNEGSKA (reference sequence). The CDR3 consists of 13 residues. In DNA form, the CDR3 reads TGCAGTGCCTTCGGACAGGGCGATTCACCCCTCCACTTT. This encodes CSAFGQGDSPLHF.

The gene calls are TRBV29-1 and TRBJ2-2; TRBD1 matches at 7 bases. Germline V lookup: CDR1 SQVTM, CDR2 ANQGSEA. The CDR3 sequence is 13 residues long. The V and J ends lost 5 bases and 5 bases, in that order; junction bases with no gene match: 5. The CDR3 here is CSVTTGETGELFF. The CDR3 DNA reads TGCAGCGTTACCACAGGGGAAACCGGGGAGCTGTTTTTT.

Ten or more counts support this clonotype. The chain links TRBV11-2 to TRBJ1-3; D gene ambiguous. Trimming removed 6 bases at V and 0 bases at J, with 18 bases between. Germline CDR1 SGHAT, CDR2 FQNNGV. The CDR3 is made up of 17 amino acids. In nucleotides, the CDR3 is TGTGCCAGCAGTCGGATAGCGACGGCTGTCTCTGGAAACACCATATATTTT. Its protein product is CASSRIATAVSGNTIYF.

This clonotype turned up a few times. The J gene is TRBJ1-1, the V gene TRBV11-2; maybe TRBD1 (5 bases). Looked up from germline, CDR1 is SGHAT and CDR2 is FQNNGV. The CDR3 length is 16 residues. V lost 1 base and J lost 2, with 14 bases in between. The CDR3 region is CASSLGGWGENTEAFF. DNA of the CDR3: TGTGCCAGCAGCTTAGGGGGGTGGGGGGAAAACACTGAAGCTTTCTTT.

This clonotype was seen more than once but under ten times. The genes are TRBV2 and TRBJ1-1, with D unresolved. The V gene lost 0 bases and the J gene lost 4 bases, with 15 bases spanning the gap. Germline values: CDR1 SNHLY, CDR2 FYNNEI. There are 16 residues in the CDR3. The CDR3 region is CASSEALRGSGTEAFF. As DNA, the CDR3 is TGTGCCAGCAGTGAAGCGCTTCGGGGTTCGGGCACTGAAGCTTTCTTT.

This clonotype showed up many times. This sequence joins TRBV24-1 and TRBJ1-3; 9 positions match TRBD1. Losses at the gene ends were 3 bases for V and 2 bases for J; bases not matched to a gene: 7. This CDR3 contains 17 residues. The germline gives CDR1 KGHDR, CDR2 SFDVKD. CDR3 in amino acids: CATSDAGTGKTGNTIYF. The CDR3 DNA is TGTGCCACCAGTGATGCCGGGACAGGGAAGACTGGAAACACCATATATTTT.

The rearrangement uses TRBV4-1 and TRBJ1-5; D uncertain. V dropped 1 base and J dropped 7 bases, with 11 bases sitting between them. Germline loops: CDR1 MGHRA, CDR2 YSYEKL. CDR3 length equals 14 residues. CDR3 sequence (DNA): TGCGCCAGCAGCCAAGGGGGTGGAGGGCAGCCCCAGCATTTT. Its translation: CASSQGGGGQPQHF.

This clonotype was recorded at least ten times. The chain joins TRBV3-1 to TRBJ1-6; 7 bases are shared with TRBD1. This CDR3 has 14 amino acids. Trimming removed 4 bases from V and 8 bases from J; junction bases left unmatched: 5. Germline assignment: CDR1 LGHDT and CDR2 YNNKEL (reference sequence). CDR3 nucleotide sequence: TGTGCCAGCAGCCCAAGTGGGACAGATTCACCCCTCCACTTT. Protein sequence: CASSPSGTDSPLHF.

This clonotype was recorded many times. The chain recombines TRBV5-1 with TRBJ2-7, with 9 nucleotides matching TRBD1. CDR3 size: 14 residues. With V trimmed by 4 bases and J by 2 bases, 4 bases remained unmatched. Looked up from germline, CDR1 is SGHRS and CDR2 is YFSETQ. This CDR3 reads CASSGGQGPYEQYF. DNA of the CDR3: TGCGCCAGCAGCGGGGGACAGGGCCCCTACGAGCAGTACTTC.

The CDR3 DNA follows: TGCGCCAGCAGAGCCACTCCCGCCGGGGAGCTGTTTTTT. Residues: CASRATPAGELFF. The V and J genes are TRBV10-1 and TRBJ2-2; no firm D call. Germline CDR1 and CDR2: WNHNN and SYGVQD (reference sequence). Trimming stripped 6 bases from V and 6 bases from J, with 11 bases between. The CDR3 covers 13 residues.

This clonotype was recorded at least ten times. The chain couples TRBV11-2 to TRBJ1-1, with 7 bases lining up with TRBD1. J gave up 4 bases and V 1 base, and 3 bases lay outside the gene matches. The CDR3 is 14 amino acids. Germline lookup yields CDR1 SGHAT and CDR2 FQNNGV. The CDR3 sequence: CASSLVQGLTEAFF. The DNA for the CDR3 is TGTGCCAGCAGCTTAGTACAGGGGCTCACTGAAGCTTTCTTT. Looking up the rest from reference TRBV11-2 and TRBJ1-1 gives the full variable domain: EAGVAQSPRYKIIEKRQSVAFWCNPISGHATLYWYQQILGQGPKLLIQFQNNGVVDDSQLPKDRFSAERLKGVDSTLKIQPAKLEDSAVYLCASSLVQGLTEAFFGQGTRLTVV.

This clonotype was detected many times. The V and J genes are TRBV7-9 and TRBJ1-4, with D possibly being TRBD1 (5 bases). From germline, CDR1 is SEHNR and CDR2 FQNEAQ (reference sequence). V dropped 4 bases and J dropped 5 bases, with 11 bases sitting between them. This CDR3 is built from 14 residues. The CDR3 nucleotides read TGTGCCAGCAGCTCGGGACGGTCCAATGAAAAACTGTTTTTT. It is translated as CASSSGRSNEKLFF.

This clonotype showed up just a few times. V is TRBV6-2 or TRBV6-3 and J is TRBJ2-5; D might be TRBD1 or TRBD2, each matching 5 bases. Germline V gives CDR1 MNHEY, CDR2 SVGEGT. The CDR3 sequence is 16 residues long. The V and J ends lost 5 bases and 0 bases respectively, with 16 bases between them. CDR3 sequence reads: CASSSFGTAYQETQYF. The DNA for the CDR3 is TGTGCCAGCAGTAGTTTCGGGACGGCGTACCAAGAGACCCAGTACTTC.